This record covers a single T cell receptor beta chain. Its antigen has not been determined. No much larger clone exists at a distance of one base, and base qualities are not known. The method behind the library was the immunoSEQ multiplex PCR assay. The study's processing was this. A statistical classification framework was built to diagnose cytomegalovirus status from the catalog of TCR beta chain sequences. TCRdb re-hosts the immuneACCESS table, in-frame sequences only. Its copies lack some clones; in the studies checked, an unresolved V gene accounts for under half of them, and the cause for the rest is not known. V, J and clone size are those of that table, while D and trimming were read from the DNA. This sample comprises 300,000 to 400,000 clones, around 90% of them detected only once. 0.9% to 1% of the sample belongs to the ten largest clones. The data were obtained in a study of cytomegalovirus exposure and HLA in healthy donors (dated by TCRdb to about 2017). With regard to the full study: According to a later analysis, the 120 or so validation repertoires were produced on the same platform as the 600 to 850 repertoires of the first cohort. The study was designed to test whether signatures of past pathogen exposure could be identified by cataloging public T cell receptors. Besides the first cohort of approximately 670 subjects, a separate validation cohort made up of 120 different subjects was used. The study combined high-throughput TCR immunosequencing, statistical association of individual TCRs with disease status, and machine learning to predict cytomegalovirus infection status. What the work shows at the level of the full study, not this receptor alone: A later analysis had no HLA typing for the validation cohort, so co-occurrence there was scored across all 110 or so repertoires. Of the cluster scores, around 95% were above 0 in a later analysis, which found that TCRs clustered in the first cohort also tended to co-occur in the 95 to 150 validation repertoires. According to the authors, the approach could potentially be generalized to other disease states and immunological phenotypes. Cytomegalovirus status was reported to be diagnosed by the classifier with high specificity and sensitivity in both the original and validation cohorts. A total of 164 TCR beta chains were listed by the study as associated with cytomegalovirus. A few of the identified cytomegalovirus-associated TCR beta chains were confirmed in vitro to be specific for cytomegalovirus antigens. Most TCR sequences were seen in very few donors, while some public TCRs were found in many individuals.

Donors formed part of the validation cohort, which comprised over a hundred subjects and was distinct from the first cohort of over 500 subjects. In the germline V gene, CDR1 corresponds to MGHRA and CDR2 to YSYEKL. From the cysteine through the phenylalanine, the CDR3 covers 14 amino acids. Only the CDR3 portion is preserved as DNA: 42 bases, with reading frame beginning at the first base. V drops 1 base and J drops 6 bases, leaving 12 bases in between. The chain couples TRBV4-1 to TRBJ1-1; a weak D assignment points to TRBD1 (6 bases agree). Sequenced: PBMCs. This sequence originates from a young man in good health and CMV-seronegative. The DNA is as follows: TGCGCCAGCAGCCAAGTAAGGGGGATGGCTGAAGCTTTCTTT. Translated, this is CASSQVRGMAEAFF.